The count of the clone carrying this T cell receptor (beta chain) is one. The target antigen is unknown. The sample originates from a study of T-cell reconstitution after alpha-beta-depleted transplantation in children. Preparing the TCRbeta library involved the use of unique molecular identifiers. Via MiXCR, TCRdb re-called the PCR reads, giving one row per CDR3 protein. This sample has about 240,000 distinct CDR3 sequences; roughly 26% occur once, and the top ten carry less than 3.5%. General study findings and limits: Recipient T cells and thymic progenitors that survived gave rise to the high TCRbeta diversity observed at day 60 in some patients. Once a year had passed after transplant, T-cell counts and diversity came mostly from newly produced T cells. Reported findings indicate that, about two months after transplant, alpha-beta T cells came from several hundred expanded clones, which were derived from non-depleted graft cells.

The CDR3 is 14 amino acids. Germline assignment: CDR1 KGHSH and CDR2 LQKENI. Trimming left V 4 bases short and J 7 bases short, with 17 bases between. The sequencing used PBMCs, collected before TCRalphabeta/CD19-depleted stem cell transplant. The chain joins TRBV18 to TRBJ2-7; D is perhaps TRBD2 (5 bases). This receptor was taken from a girl aged 2-10 years with Fanconi anemia, due to receive a stem cell transplant. CDR3 amino acids: CASSLGVNLREQYF. The CDR3 region has the DNA TGTGCCAGCTCACTCGGGGTTAATCTACGGGAGCAGTACTTC.